This TCR beta chain was sequenced during a study of CD8+ T cells in alopecia areata. Sequencing relied on a cDNA template that was reverse transcribed from extracted RNA. TCRdb's copy holds only in-frame clones and misses some; the assay was immunoSEQ multiplex PCR. The sample has over 150,000 clones, roughly 59% seen once; the top ten hold 1.5% to 2%. Whole-study results and caveats: More clonal than normal scalp was lesional scalp, particularly alopecia totalis/universalis. Among patients, TCR sharing was less clear than in mice, a difference possibly due in part to HLA diversity in the patient population.

Lesional scalp punch biopsies and peripheral blood came from alopecia areata patients. Remarks on this clone: Its antigen remains unknown.

Germline V gives CDR1 SQVTM, CDR2 ANQGSEA. The V end lost 6 bases, the J end lost 2 bases, and 15 bases lay between the germline ends. The CDR3 sequence is 14 residues long. V and J are TRBV29-1 and TRBJ2-3, with D unresolved. The specimen was CD4+ T cells sorted from blood, collected at week 0. The receptor's source is a human donor with alopecia areata. The CDR3 coding sequence is TGCAGCGTACATAGCCTAACAGCCACAGATACGCAGTATTTT. Translated, it gives CSVHSLTATDTQYF.